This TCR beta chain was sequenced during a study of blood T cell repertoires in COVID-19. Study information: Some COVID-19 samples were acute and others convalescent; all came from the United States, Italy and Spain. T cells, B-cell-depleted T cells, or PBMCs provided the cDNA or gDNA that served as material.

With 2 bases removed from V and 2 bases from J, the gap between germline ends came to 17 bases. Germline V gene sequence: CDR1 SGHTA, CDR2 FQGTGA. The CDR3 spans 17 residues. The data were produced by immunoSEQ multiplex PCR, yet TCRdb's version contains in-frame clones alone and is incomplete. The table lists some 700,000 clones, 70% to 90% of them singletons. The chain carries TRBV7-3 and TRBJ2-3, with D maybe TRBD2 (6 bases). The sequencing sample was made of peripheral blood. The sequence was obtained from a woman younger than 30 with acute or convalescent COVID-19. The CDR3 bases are TGTGCCAGCAGCTTATCCACGGGGGTGATCGTCACAGATACGCAGTATTTT. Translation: CASSLSTGVIVTDTQYF.